The clone carrying this T cell receptor (beta chain) appeared a single time. This sample is part of a study of blood T cell repertoires in COVID-19. Across the whole study: There were acute and convalescent COVID-19 samples, and they came from the United States, Italy and Spain.

Method: immunoSEQ multiplex PCR; TCRdb's copy keeps in-frame clones and lacks some. The sample shows some 150,000 clones, 65% to 90% of them seen only once. After removal of 3 bases from V and 3 bases from J, the junction contained 10 bases not matched to a gene. The CDR3 totals 17 residues. The germline gives CDR1 DFQATT, CDR2 SNEGSKA (reference sequence). The sequence came from an older woman with active or convalescent COVID-19. Sequences were obtained from peripheral blood. The chain combines TRBV20-1 with TRBJ2-3, with TRBD2 matching over 12 bases. The CDR3 here is CSASIGSSGGATDTQYF. CDR3 in DNA: TGCAGTGCTAGTATTGGTTCTAGCGGGGGGGCGACAGATACGCAGTATTTT.